This T cell receptor (beta chain) was recovered during a study of T cell responses to AZD1222 COVID-19 vaccine. Whole-study findings and limits: Among those given AZD1222, only five or six were seropositive at baseline.

Repertoires were generated with immunoSEQ multiplex PCR, while TCRdb's copy carries only in-frame clones and drops some. The data hold about 120,000 clones, with around 90% observed a single time. The CDR3 covers 13 residues. Trimming removed 7 bases at V and 4 bases at J, with 13 bases between. The germline CDR1 and CDR2 sequences are SGHTA and FQGNSA. This clone was detected a few times. Its antigen remains unidentified. The sequencing here drew on peripheral blood, taken on day 0 of AZD1222 vaccination. The chain recombines TRBV7-2 with TRBJ1-1; no clear D. The source is an adult in good health. CDR3 region: CASTLLRSTEAFF. The CDR3 bases are TGTGCCAGCACCCTTTTGAGGAGCACTGAAGCTTTCTTT.